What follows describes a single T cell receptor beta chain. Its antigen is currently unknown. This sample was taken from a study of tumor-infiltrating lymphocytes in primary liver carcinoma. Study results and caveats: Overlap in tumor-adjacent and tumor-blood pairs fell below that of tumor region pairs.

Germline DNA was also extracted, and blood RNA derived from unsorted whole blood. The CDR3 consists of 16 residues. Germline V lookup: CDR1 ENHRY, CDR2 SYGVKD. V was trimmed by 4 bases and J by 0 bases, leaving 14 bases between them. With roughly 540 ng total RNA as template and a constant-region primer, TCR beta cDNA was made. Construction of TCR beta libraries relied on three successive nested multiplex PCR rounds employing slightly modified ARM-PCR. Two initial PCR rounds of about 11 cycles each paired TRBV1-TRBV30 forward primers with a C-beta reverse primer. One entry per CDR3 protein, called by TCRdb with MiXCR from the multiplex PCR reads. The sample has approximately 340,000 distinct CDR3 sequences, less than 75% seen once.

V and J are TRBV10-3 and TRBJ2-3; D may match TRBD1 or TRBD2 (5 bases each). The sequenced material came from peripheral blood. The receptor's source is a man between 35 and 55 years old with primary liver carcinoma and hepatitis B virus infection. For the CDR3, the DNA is TGTGCCATCAGTGGCCTGAGAGGGGCTAGCACAGATACGCAGTATTTT. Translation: CAISGLRGASTDTQYF.